This TCR beta chain was retrieved from a study of T cells after yellow fever vaccination. Study-wide results and caveats: Among all clonotypes, a small share was observed in both CD4 and CD8 compartments. Faster peaking, at day 5 versus 15, marked a secondary response that was weaker. Abundant clonotypes from the bulk population could have been carried over as contaminants into FACS-sorted repertoires.

CDR3 size: 16 residues. The germline V gene has CDR1 SNHLY and CDR2 FYNNEI. V dropped 5 bases and J dropped 1; count of bases not matched to a gene: 5. Generation of TCR cDNA used 5'RACE template switching (which added a universal primer site and UMIs). TCRdb recomputed calls from the 5' RACE reads with MiXCR, one row per CDR3 protein. The data hold about 360,000 distinct CDR3 sequences, with 6% to 8% observed a single time. As concerns this clonotype: Its specificity is not known.

The sequencing used PBMCs, collected 5 days after the yellow fever booster vaccination. V is TRBV2 and J is TRBJ2-5; 12 bases fit TRBD2. The clonotype originates from a man aged 25 to 40 who received the YFV17D yellow fever vaccine. CDR3 residues: CASSHPGLAGQETQYF. The CDR3, as DNA: TGTGCCAGCAGTCATCCGGGACTAGCGGGCCAAGAGACCCAGTACTTC.